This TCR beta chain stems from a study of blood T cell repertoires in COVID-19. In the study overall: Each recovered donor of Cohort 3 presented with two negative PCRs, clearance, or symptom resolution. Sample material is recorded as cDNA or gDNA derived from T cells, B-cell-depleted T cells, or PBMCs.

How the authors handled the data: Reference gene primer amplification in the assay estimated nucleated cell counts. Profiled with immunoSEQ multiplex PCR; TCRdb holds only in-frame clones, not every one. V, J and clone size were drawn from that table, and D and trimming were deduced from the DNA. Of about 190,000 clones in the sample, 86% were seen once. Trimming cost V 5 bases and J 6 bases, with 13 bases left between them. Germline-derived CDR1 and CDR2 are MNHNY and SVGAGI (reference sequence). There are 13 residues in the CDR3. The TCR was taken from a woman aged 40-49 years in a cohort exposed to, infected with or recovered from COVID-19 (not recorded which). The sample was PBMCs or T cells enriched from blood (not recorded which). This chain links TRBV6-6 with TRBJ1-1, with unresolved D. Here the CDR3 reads CASSRGGIAEAFF. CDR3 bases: TGTGCCAGCAGTCGCGGAGGTATCGCTGAAGCTTTCTTT.